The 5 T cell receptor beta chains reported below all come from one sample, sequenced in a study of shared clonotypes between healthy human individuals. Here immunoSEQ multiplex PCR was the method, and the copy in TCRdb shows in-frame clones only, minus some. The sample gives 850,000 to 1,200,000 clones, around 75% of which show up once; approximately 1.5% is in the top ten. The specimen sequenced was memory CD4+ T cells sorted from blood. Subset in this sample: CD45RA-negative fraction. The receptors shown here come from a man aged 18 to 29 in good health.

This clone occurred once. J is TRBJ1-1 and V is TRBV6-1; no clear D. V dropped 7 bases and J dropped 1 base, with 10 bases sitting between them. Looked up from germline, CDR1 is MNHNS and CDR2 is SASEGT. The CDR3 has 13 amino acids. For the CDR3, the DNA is TGTGCCAGCACCAGAACAGCGAACACTGAAGCTTTCTTT. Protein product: CASTRTANTEAFF.

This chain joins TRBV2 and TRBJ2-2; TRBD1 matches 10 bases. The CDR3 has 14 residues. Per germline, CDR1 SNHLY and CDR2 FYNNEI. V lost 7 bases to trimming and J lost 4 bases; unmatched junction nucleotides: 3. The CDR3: CASIGTGATGELFF. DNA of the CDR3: TGTGCCAGCATCGGGACAGGGGCCACCGGGGAGCTGTTTTTT.

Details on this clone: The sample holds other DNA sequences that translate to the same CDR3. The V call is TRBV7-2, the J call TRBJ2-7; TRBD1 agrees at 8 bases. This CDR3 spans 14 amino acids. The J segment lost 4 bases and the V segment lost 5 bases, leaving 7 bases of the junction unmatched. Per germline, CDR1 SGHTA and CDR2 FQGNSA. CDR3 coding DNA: TGTGCCAGCAGCCCCGGGACAGGTCCTTACGAGCAGTACTTC. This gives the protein CASSPGTGPYEQYF.

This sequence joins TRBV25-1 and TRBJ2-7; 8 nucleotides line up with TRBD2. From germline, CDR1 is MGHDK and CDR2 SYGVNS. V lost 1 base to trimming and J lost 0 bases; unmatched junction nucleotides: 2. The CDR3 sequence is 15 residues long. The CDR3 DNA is TGTGCCAGCAGTGAATTCACTAGCGGCTCCTACGAGCAGTACTTC. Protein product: CASSEFTSGSYEQYF.

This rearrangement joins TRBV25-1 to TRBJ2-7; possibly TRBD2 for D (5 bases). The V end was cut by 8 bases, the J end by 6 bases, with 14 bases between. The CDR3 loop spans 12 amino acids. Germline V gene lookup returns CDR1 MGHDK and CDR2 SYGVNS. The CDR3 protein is CASRRRRGEQYF. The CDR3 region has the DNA TGTGCCAGCCGGCGGAGGCGTGGCGAGCAGTACTTC.